This T cell receptor (beta chain) was recovered during a study of coeliac disease. Looked up from germline, CDR1 is SGHVS and CDR2 is FQNEAQ. J lost 3 bases, V lost 6 bases, and 8 bases had no gene match. The CDR3 is 16 amino acids. Concerning this clone: Its specificity is not known.

Study findings and constraints: Lamina propria and intraepithelial cell fractions may contain each other's cells. Control samples showed higher TRB and TRG clonality than intraepithelial and lamina propria samples in active celiac disease.

One frozen approximately 500,000-cell aliquot per fraction was sequenced. TCRdb's copy holds only in-frame clones and misses some; the assay was immunoSEQ multiplex PCR. The sample holds over 3,500 clones, nearly 70% seen once. This receptor was identified in a woman aged 18-29 years with active celiac disease. Sequencing used intraepithelial lymphocytes from the gut. The chain carries TRBV7-8 and TRBJ2-2; 9 bases align to TRBD1. The CDR3, as DNA: TGTGCCAGCAGAGAACAGGGGGCGCAGGACACCGGGGAGCTGTTTTTT. Its translation: CASREQGAQDTGELFF.